These 13 T cell receptor beta chains were all obtained from the same sample, sequenced in a study of blood T cell repertoires in COVID-19. The data were produced by immunoSEQ multiplex PCR, yet TCRdb's version contains in-frame clones alone and is incomplete. The sample records roughly 30,000 clones, 85% to 90% being singletons. Sequencing used peripheral blood. The receptors shown here come from a human donor in a cohort sampled during active COVID-19.

The chain has TRBV6-2 or TRBV6-3 and TRBJ2-5; 7 nucleotides align to TRBD2. V shed 0 bases and J 10 bases; nucleotides not matched to a gene: 17. Germline-derived CDR1 and CDR2 are MNHEY and SVGEGT. CDR3 size: 17 residues. CDR3 protein: CASSYSAGTSPRGDQYF. The CDR3 DNA follows: TGTGCCAGCAGTTACTCAGCGGGGACCAGTCCTAGAGGGGACCAGTACTTC.

The CDR3 nucleotides read TGTGCCACCAGTGATTGGGGACAGGGGGATCAGCCCCAGCATTTT. It yields the protein CATSDWGQGDQPQHF. The chain joins TRBV24-1 to TRBJ1-5; TRBD1 matches 11 bases. The trim removed 2 bases at V and 5 bases at J, leaving 1 base unmatched. CDR1 and CDR2 from the germline V gene are KGHDR and SFDVKD. This CDR3 region has 15 residues.

The chain carries TRBV6-6 and TRBJ2-1, with D tentatively TRBD2 (6 bases). Germline V gene data show CDR1 as MNHNY and CDR2 as SVGAGI (reference sequence). CDR3 length: 14 residues. V lost 4 bases to trimming and J lost 7 bases, with 14 bases between them. For the CDR3, the DNA is TGTGCCAGCAGTTTACCCCTTCGGGGGAATGAGCAGTTCTTC. Its translation: CASSLPLRGNEQFF.

V usage is TRBV6-6 and J usage is TRBJ2-1; TRBD2 might be the D (6 bases). This CDR3 region has 15 residues. V lost 5 bases and J 0 bases, leaving 11 bases between the germline ends. The germline V gene has CDR1 MNHNY and CDR2 SVGAGI (reference sequence). CDR3 protein: CASSPGVSSYNEQFF. The CDR3 coding sequence is TGTGCCAGCAGTCCGGGGGTGAGCTCCTACAATGAGCAGTTCTTC.

The chain couples TRBV19 to TRBJ2-5; 7 bases align to TRBD1. Germline V lookup: CDR1 LNHDA, CDR2 SQIVND (reference sequence). Trimming at V came to 9 bases and at J to 1 base, leaving 5 bases not matched to a gene. The CDR3 consists of 13 residues. The CDR3 region has the DNA TGTGCCAGCAAAAGGACAGGCCAAGAGACCCAGTACTTC. Translation: CASKRTGQETQYF.

This chain joins TRBV7-9 and TRBJ2-3, with 7 bases identical to TRBD2. Germline V lookup: CDR1 SEHNR, CDR2 FQNEAQ (reference sequence). After removal of 1 base from V and 4 bases from J, the junction contained 2 bases not matched to a gene. This CDR3 region has 14 residues. The CDR3 nucleotides are TGTGCCAGCAGCTTAGTGGGGGGGGCAGATACGCAGTATTTT. This codes for CASSLVGGADTQYF.

V is TRBV3-1 (or the pseudogene TRBV3-2) and J is TRBJ1-5; D unclear. The CDR3 length is 19 residues. Trimming removed 1 base from V and 2 bases from J, with 21 bases in between. CDR1 and CDR2 (germline): LGHDT, YNNKEL (reference sequence). DNA for the CDR3: TGTGCCAGCAGCCAAGGGTCCCCACTTAACCCACGTGGCAATCAGCCCCAGCATTTT. Translation: CASSQGSPLNPRGNQPQHF.

V is TRBV9 and J is TRBJ1-3; D ambiguous. Germline CDR1 SGDLS, CDR2 YYNGEE. The CDR3 spans 14 residues. V was clipped by 7 bases and J by 0 bases, with 11 bases between them. CDR3: CASGLQSSGNTIYF. The CDR3 nucleotides are TGTGCCAGCGGGCTACAGAGCTCTGGAAACACCATATATTTT.

The chain employs TRBV14 and TRBJ2-1; D unresolved. Germline CDR1 reads SGHDN; CDR2 reads FVKESK. CDR3 length: 14 amino acids. Trimming took 0 bases from V and 4 from J, leaving 7 bases between them. The CDR3 bases are TGTGCCAGCAGCCAAGATCTTTATTACAATGAGCAGTTCTTC. This translates into CASSQDLYYNEQFF.

V is TRBV24-1 and J is TRBJ2-3, with 9 positions matching TRBD2. Germline CDR1 and CDR2: KGHDR and SFDVKD. Unmatched junction bases numbered 5, after V lost 4 bases and J lost 1 base. This CDR3 spans 16 amino acids. CDR3 sequence: CATSETAGGGTDTQYF. Here the CDR3 DNA reads TGTGCCACCAGTGAGACAGCGGGGGGCGGCACAGATACGCAGTATTTT.

This clone qualifies as large. V usage is TRBV29-1 and J usage is TRBJ1-2, with a weak D call TRBD1 (6 bases). The CDR3 totals 14 residues. V lost 2 bases and J 7 bases, leaving 17 bases between the germline ends. Germline CDR1 SQVTM, CDR2 ANQGSEA. CDR3 bases: TGCAGCGTTGAAATTACAGGGATACGAGCTGGCTACACCTTC. Protein product: CSVEITGIRAGYTF.

The CDR3 DNA follows: TGTGCCAGTAGCCCACGTAGACGACAGATGAACTATGGCTACACCTTC. It specifies CASSPRRRQMNYGYTF. This sequence joins TRBV19 and TRBJ1-2; the D gene is possibly TRBD1 (5 bases). Germline V gives CDR1 LNHDA, CDR2 SQIVND (reference sequence). The CDR3 is 16 amino acids. Trimming removed 6 bases from V and 2 bases from J, with 19 bases in between.

The chain is built from TRBV7-9 and TRBJ2-5; tentative D call: TRBD1 (5 bases). V was shortened by 6 bases and J by 5 bases, with 19 bases between the two germline ends. The CDR3 sequence is 15 residues long. Looked up from germline, CDR1 is SEHNR and CDR2 is FQNEAQ (reference sequence). Here the CDR3 reads CASRSPGAGHETQYF. The CDR3 DNA sequence: TGTGCCAGCAGATCTCCTGGGGCAGGGCACGAGACCCAGTACTTC. Using reference TRBV7-9 and TRBJ2-5 for the parts outside the CDR3, the full variable domain is DTGVSQNPRHKITKRGQNVTFRCDPISEHNRLYWYRQTLGQGPEFLTYFQNEAQLEKSRLLSDRFSAERPKGSFSTLEIQRTEQGDSAMYLCASRSPGAGHETQYFGPGTRLLVL.